This T cell receptor beta chain was recovered during a study of cytomegalovirus exposure and HLA in healthy donors. On the study more broadly: T cells numbering about 179 million yielded some 100 million unique TCR beta sequences in an earlier analysis. An early release of data contained approximately 80 million unique TCRs, which came from HLA-typed donors.

The study ran its PCR with 60 Vbeta and 13 Jbeta primers. Assay used: immunoSEQ multiplex PCR; TCRdb lists only in-frame clones, some missing. Here the sample spans 150,000 or so clones, roughly four fifths being singletons. The CDR3 loop spans 16 amino acids. CDR1 is SGDLS, CDR2 YYNGEE, per germline. Trimming removed 0 bases from V and 0 bases from J, with 7 bases in between. The specimen was PBMCs. The chain recombines TRBV9 with TRBJ1-6; D is uncertain. The source of this sequence is a male donor in good health and CMV-seropositive. The CDR3 region is CASSVETSSYNSPLHF. As DNA, the CDR3 is TGTGCCAGCAGCGTAGAGACAAGCTCCTATAATTCACCCCTCCACTTT.